Sequencing of this T cell receptor (beta chain) was carried out in a study of patients and donors after allogeneic stem cell transplantation (dated by TCRdb to 2018 to 2021). For CDR1 and CDR2, the germline V gene lists SGHDT and YYEEEE. Compared with germline, V lacks 4 bases and J lacks 6 bases; bases without a gene match: 12. Counted from cysteine to phenylalanine, this CDR3 has 17 amino acids. Solely the CDR3 DNA is kept, with 51 bases framed from the first base. The library came from RT-PCR. TCRdb lists the instrument as NextSeq 550. TCRdb trimmed the raw reads at Q25, called clones with MiXCR and kept productive beta chains. Every entry covers one CDR3 protein and lists the most common genes and DNA from its rows. This sample gives tens of thousands of distinct CDR3 sequences in total; just under 5% of them show up just once. Of the sample, about 3% is held by the ten largest clones. A remark on this clonotype: Its antigen has not been determined. Base qualities are missing; no much larger clone stands one base away.

This TCR derives from a human donor who was either an allogeneic HSCT recipient or a stem cell or donor lymphocyte infusion donor (not recorded which). It is not recorded whose cells these are; they may come from a transplant donor. The sequence is built from TRBV5-6 and TRBJ2-2; 10 bases in the middle match TRBD1. The source material was blood, either unsorted or a sorted T cell fraction (not recorded which). The sequenced DNA is TGTGCCAGCAGCCCCCTCCGGGACAGGGGAAAGCCCGGGGAGCTGTTTTTT. It encodes CASSPLRDRGKPGELFF. Extended through the reference TRBV5-6 and TRBJ2-2 proteins, this CDR3 yields the full variable domain: DAGVTQSPTHLIKTRGQQVTLRCSPKSGHDTVSWYQQALGQGPQFIFQYYEEEERQRGNFPDRFSGHQFPNYSSELNVNALLLGDSALYLCASSPLRDRGKPGELFFGEGSRLTVL.